This T cell receptor beta chain emerged from a study of T cell changes during pregnancy in multiple sclerosis. Libraries were prepared by immunoSEQ multiplex PCR; TCRdb keeps only in-frame clonotypes and omits some of them. The sample yields about 47,000 clones, over 90% seen once. Germline lookup yields CDR1 MNHEY and CDR2 SMNVEV (reference sequence). The V gene end was trimmed by 0 bases and the J gene end by 4 bases; junction bases not matched to a gene: 6. The CDR3 is 16 amino acids. This TCR derives from a female donor with multiple sclerosis, enrolled in a pregnancy study. The chain recombines TRBV27 with TRBJ2-1, with 7 bases that match TRBD2. The sample was peripheral blood, taken in the third trimester of pregnancy. CDR3 protein: CASSLSVGGPYNEQFF. The CDR3 DNA sequence: TGTGCCAGCAGTTTATCGGTGGGAGGGCCTTACAATGAGCAGTTCTTC.